The source of this T cell receptor beta chain is a study of OX40 agonist ivuxolimab in advanced cancers. The CDR3 extends over 17 amino acids. After removal of 0 bases from V and 6 bases from J, the junction contained 8 bases not matched to a gene. CDR1 MGHRA and CDR2 YSYEKL come from the germline V gene. This table comes from immunoSEQ multiplex PCR, and its TCRdb copy is limited to in-frame clones, with some not included. Of around 50,000 clones in the sample, over 80% were seen once. Sample: CD4+ or CD8+ T cells sorted from blood, taken in a trial of the OX40 agonist ivuxolimab. V and J are TRBV4-1 and TRBJ2-1; 10 bases match TRBD2. This receptor was obtained from an adult with an advanced solid tumor such as melanoma, head and neck, liver or kidney cancer. The CDR3 DNA reads as TGCGCCAGCAGCCAAGATTGGCTAGCGGGAGCGTTCAATGAGCAGTTCTTC. It encodes CASSQDWLAGAFNEQFF.